Each of the 9 T cell receptor beta chains below was sequenced from the same sample in a study of blood T cell repertoires in COVID-19. Here immunoSEQ multiplex PCR was the method, and the copy in TCRdb shows in-frame clones only, minus some. This sample has 120,000 to 150,000 clones; about four fifths occur once, and the top ten carry more than 7%. Sequenced input: peripheral blood. The receptors shown here come from a human donor with acute or convalescent COVID-19. The donor label of this sample is uncertain.

The chain uses TRBV25-1 and TRBJ2-2; a weak D match, TRBD1 (5 bases). Per the germline V gene, CDR1 is MGHDK and CDR2 is SYGVNS. V shed 4 bases and J shed 1 base, with 13 bases lying between them. The CDR3 extends over 16 amino acids. The CDR3 protein is CASSALVGENTGELFF. CDR3 nucleotide sequence: TGTGCCAGCAGTGCCCTGGTAGGGGAGAACACCGGGGAGCTGTTTTTT.

J is TRBJ1-6 and V is TRBV9, with D possibly matching TRBD1 (5 bases). The germline V gene has CDR1 SGDLS and CDR2 YYNGEE. Deletions cut 3 bases from V and 3 bases from J, with 10 bases between. CDR3 length: 15 amino acids. The CDR3 nucleotides read TGTGCCAGCAGCGGGGGCGCCTTCTATAATTCACCCCTCCACTTT. Amino acids: CASSGGAFYNSPLHF.

The V gene is TRBV5-5, the J gene TRBJ2-1, with 7 positions matching TRBD1. The V and J ends lost 1 base and 1 base, in that order; junction bases with no gene match: 5. Germline loops: CDR1 SGHKS, CDR2 YYEKEE (reference sequence). CDR3 size: 16 residues. The CDR3 sequence: CASSLPRDRSYNEQFF. The CDR3 DNA sequence: TGTGCCAGCAGCTTGCCCCGGGACAGATCCTACAATGAGCAGTTCTTC.

This chain uses TRBV25-1 with TRBJ1-6; D possibly corresponds to TRBD1 (6 bases). The germline V gene encodes CDR1 MGHDK and CDR2 SYGVNS. V was shortened by 8 bases and J by 7 bases, with 12 bases between the two germline ends. CDR3 size: 13 residues. CDR3 DNA: TGTGCCAGCTCCGGGACACCAAATTCACCCCTCCACTTT. This codes for CASSGTPNSPLHF.

This chain connects TRBV5-6 to TRBJ2-4; 9 bases line up with TRBD1. J was trimmed by 8 bases and V by 0 bases; bases with no gene match: 9. This CDR3 contains 16 residues. From germline, CDR1 is SGHDT and CDR2 YYEEEE. CDR3: CASSLGPTGGMDIQYF. The CDR3 DNA reads TGTGCCAGCAGCTTGGGCCCGACAGGGGGAATGGACATTCAGTACTTC.

The chain uses TRBV10-3 and TRBJ1-2; TRBD1 matches 11 bases. The CDR3 length is 13 residues. Germline V lookup: CDR1 ENHRY, CDR2 SYGVKD. Trimming cost V 11 bases and J 1 base; bases outside gene matches: 3. CDR3 sequence (DNA): TGTGCCCTTGGGACAGGGGGTAACTATGGCTACACCTTC. Protein product: CALGTGGNYGYTF.

Here the CDR3 DNA reads TGTGCCAGCCGGATGGAGACCAATTCACCCCTCCACTTT. As protein: CASRMETNSPLHF. The V gene is TRBV6-5, the J gene TRBJ1-6; D ambiguous. Germline CDR1 and CDR2: MNHEY and SVGAGI. V lost 8 bases, J lost 7 bases, and 12 bases lay in between. CDR3 length: 13 amino acids.

The rearrangement links TRBV4-1 to TRBJ1-1, with D possibly TRBD1 on 5 matching bases. Germline CDR1 MGHRA, CDR2 YSYEKL. The V and J ends lost 0 bases and 5 bases respectively, with 13 bases between them. CDR3 length: 15 amino acids. The CDR3 region is CASSQDWDSRTEAFF. CDR3 nucleotides: TGCGCCAGCAGCCAAGACTGGGACTCCCGGACTGAAGCTTTCTTT.

V usage is TRBV12-3 or TRBV12-4 and J usage is TRBJ1-2; D perhaps matches TRBD1 (5 bases). CDR3 size: 13 residues. Trimming shortened V by 2 bases and J by 3 bases, and 7 bases separated the two germline ends. The CDR3 protein is CASSLPGDYGYTF. The CDR3 bases are TGTGCCAGCAGTTTACCGGGGGACTATGGCTACACCTTC.